This TCR beta chain was observed in a study of blood T cell repertoires in COVID-19. Whole-study context: Donors in the United States, Italy and Spain gave samples during acute or convalescent COVID-19. Nucleic acid was either cDNA or gDNA, and it came from T cells, B-cell-depleted T cells, or PBMCs.

The data were produced by immunoSEQ multiplex PCR, yet TCRdb's version contains in-frame clones alone and is incomplete. The sample shows about 280,000 clones, around 85% of them seen only once. The CDR3 extends over 16 amino acids. V shed 4 bases, J shed 8 bases, and the junction held 12 bases outside the gene matches. Germline CDR1 and CDR2: LGHDT and YNNKEL (reference sequence). The receptor was derived from a woman aged 50 to 60 who had recovered from COVID-19. This chain links TRBV3-1 (or the pseudogene TRBV3-2) with TRBJ1-2; the match to TRBD1 covers 11 bases. The sequencing sample was made of PBMCs or T cells enriched from blood (not recorded which). Written as DNA, the CDR3 is TGTGCCAGCAGCCCGTGGACAGGGGGCTCGCTCACCGGCTACACCTTC. This codes for CASSPWTGGSLTGYTF.